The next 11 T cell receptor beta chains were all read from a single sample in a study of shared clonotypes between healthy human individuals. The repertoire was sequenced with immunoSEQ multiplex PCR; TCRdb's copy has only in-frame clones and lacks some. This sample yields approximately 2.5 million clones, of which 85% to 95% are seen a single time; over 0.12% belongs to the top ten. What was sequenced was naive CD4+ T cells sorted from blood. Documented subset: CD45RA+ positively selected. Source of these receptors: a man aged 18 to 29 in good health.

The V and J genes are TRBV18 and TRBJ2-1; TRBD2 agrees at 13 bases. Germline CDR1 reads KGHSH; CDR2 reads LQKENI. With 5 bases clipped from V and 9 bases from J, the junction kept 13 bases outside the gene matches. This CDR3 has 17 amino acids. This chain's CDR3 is CASSIGATSGGTREQFF. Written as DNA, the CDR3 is TGTGCCAGCTCAATCGGGGCGACTAGCGGGGGGACTCGTGAGCAGTTCTTC.

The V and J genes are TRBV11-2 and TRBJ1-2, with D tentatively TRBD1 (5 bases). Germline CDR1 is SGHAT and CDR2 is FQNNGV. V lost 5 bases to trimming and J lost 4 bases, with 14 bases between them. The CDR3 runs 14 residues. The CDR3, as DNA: TGTGCCAGCAGCCCCCGACAGAGCTCCTATGGCTACACCTTC. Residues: CASSPRQSSYGYTF.

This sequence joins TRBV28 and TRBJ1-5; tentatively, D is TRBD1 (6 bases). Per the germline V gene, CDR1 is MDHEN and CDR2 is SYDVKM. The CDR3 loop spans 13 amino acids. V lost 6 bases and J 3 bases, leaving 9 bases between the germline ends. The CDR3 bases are TGTGCCAGCAGGAGACAGGACAATCAGCCCCAGCATTTT. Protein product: CASRRQDNQPQHF.

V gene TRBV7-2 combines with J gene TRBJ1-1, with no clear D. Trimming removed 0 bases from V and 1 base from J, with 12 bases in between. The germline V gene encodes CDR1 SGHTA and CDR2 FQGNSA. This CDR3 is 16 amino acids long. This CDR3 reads CASSLAHSLPNTEAFF. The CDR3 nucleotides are TGTGCCAGCAGCTTAGCGCACTCACTCCCGAACACTGAAGCTTTCTTT.

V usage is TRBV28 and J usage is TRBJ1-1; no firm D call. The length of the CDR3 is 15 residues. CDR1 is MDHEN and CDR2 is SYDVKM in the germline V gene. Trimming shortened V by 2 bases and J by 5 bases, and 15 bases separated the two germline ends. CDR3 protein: CASSLELRVGTEAFF. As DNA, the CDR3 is TGTGCCAGCAGTTTAGAGCTGCGTGTGGGGACTGAAGCTTTCTTT.

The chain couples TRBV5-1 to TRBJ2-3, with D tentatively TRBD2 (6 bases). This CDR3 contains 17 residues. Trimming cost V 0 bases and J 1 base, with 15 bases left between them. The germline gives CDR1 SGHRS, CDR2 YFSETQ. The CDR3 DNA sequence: TGCGCCAGCAGCTTGGGTCGGTCTGCTAGCGGCACAGATACGCAGTATTTT. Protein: CASSLGRSASGTDTQYF.

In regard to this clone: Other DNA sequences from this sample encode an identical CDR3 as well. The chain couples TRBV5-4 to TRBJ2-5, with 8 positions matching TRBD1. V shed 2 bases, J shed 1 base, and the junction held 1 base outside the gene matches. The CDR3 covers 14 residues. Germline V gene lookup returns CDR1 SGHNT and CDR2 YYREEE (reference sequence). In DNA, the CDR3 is TGTGCCAGCAGCTTTGGACAGGGCCAAGAGACCCAGTACTTC. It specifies CASSFGQGQETQYF.

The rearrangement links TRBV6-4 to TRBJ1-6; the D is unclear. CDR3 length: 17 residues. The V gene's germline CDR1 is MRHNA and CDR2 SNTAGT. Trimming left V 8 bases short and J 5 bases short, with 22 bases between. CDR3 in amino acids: CASSLVPLVSDNSPLHF. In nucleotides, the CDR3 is TGTGCCAGCTCTTTGGTCCCGCTCGTTTCCGATAATTCACCCCTCCACTTT.

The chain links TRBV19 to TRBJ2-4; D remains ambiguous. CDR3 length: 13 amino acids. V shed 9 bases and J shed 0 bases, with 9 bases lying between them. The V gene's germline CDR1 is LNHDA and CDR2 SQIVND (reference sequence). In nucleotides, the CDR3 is TGTGCCAGCACTTCCCTAGCCAAAAACATTCAGTACTTC. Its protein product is CASTSLAKNIQYF.

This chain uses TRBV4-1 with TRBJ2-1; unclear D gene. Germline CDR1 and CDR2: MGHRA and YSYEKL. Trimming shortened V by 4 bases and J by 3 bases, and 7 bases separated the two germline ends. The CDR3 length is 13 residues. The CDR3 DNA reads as TGCGCCAGCAGCCTCTTTATCTACAATGAGCAGTTCTTC. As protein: CASSLFIYNEQFF.

CDR3 nucleotides: TGTGCCAGCAGCTTAGTATGGACTAGCGGCGAGCAGTACTTC. Amino acids: CASSLVWTSGEQYF. The chain couples TRBV7-2 to TRBJ2-5, with 10 bases that match TRBD2. The end of the DNA fits TRBJ2-7 better, so the J call may be wrong. Germline V gene lookup returns CDR1 SGHTA and CDR2 FQGNSA. The CDR3 contains 14 residues.